These T cell receptor beta chains were read from a single sample in a study of vaccination and CD4 T cells after COVID-19. TCRdb called the PCR reads again in MiXCR, with one record for every CDR3 protein. The table lists roughly 15,000 distinct CDR3 sequences, approximately 52% of them singletons, with around 7.7% in the top ten. Their antigens are not known. Sequencing was carried out using CD4+ T cells from blood, cultured in vitro. These receptors were taken from a human donor who had recovered from COVID-19. The conserved cysteine and the conserved F or W are not part of the CDR3 here.

V	J	CDR3
TRBV11-3	TRBJ2-5	ASSAWDRGQGETQY
TRBV27	TRBJ2-3	ASSLERDRPQY
TRBV4-2	TRBJ2-3	ASSQGLQGTDTQY
TRBV19	TRBJ2-1	ASTVQGPSYNEQF
TRBV7-8	TRBJ2-5	ASSHVGGGQETQY
TRBV6-1	TRBJ2-2	ASGEAGGTGELF
TRBV2	TRBJ2-7	ASSERTGVGEQY
TRBV10-1	TRBJ2-7	ATSTGGSYEQY
TRBV2	TRBJ1-1	ASSGTVQNTEAF
TRBV12-3/TRBV12-4	TRBJ2-3	ASVGGPVITDTQY
TRBV6-2/TRBV6-3	TRBJ2-5	ASSYSTSRVADQETQY
TRBV6-2/TRBV6-3	TRBJ1-5	ASRDGNQPQH
TRBV10-3	TRBJ1-2	AISEDTGTSRGYT
TRBV6-1	TRBJ1-5	ASSEPVGQGEQPQH
TRBV7-3	TRBJ2-7	ASSWDLNYEQY
TRBV7-9	TRBJ2-2	ASSFRGTSGRAGELF
TRBV6-2/TRBV6-3	TRBJ2-5	ASSYEIGETQY
TRBV7-2	TRBJ1-5	ASSLDGVQPQH
TRBV28	TRBJ1-2	ASLLSRAPYGYT
TRBV10-1	TRBJ2-7	ASSESTGRGGEQY
TRBV30	TRBJ1-4	ARSVRVDEKLF
TRBV12-3/TRBV12-4	TRBJ2-3	ASSLGLAAGTDTQY
TRBV24-1	TRBJ2-2	ACRANTGELF
TRBV12-3/TRBV12-4	TRBJ1-5	ASSWGQGQQPQH
TRBV4-3	TRBJ1-2	ASSQDLRTLYGYT
TRBV11-2	TRBJ1-1	ASSFRALNTEAF
TRBV6-4	TRBJ1-1	ASSKGHNTEAF
TRBV7-3	TRBJ2-3	ASSLSGSRFTDTQY
TRBV7-2	TRBJ2-1	ATSYSGYNEQF
TRBV7-3	TRBJ2-5	ASSLLGFEETQY
TRBV20-1	TRBJ2-7	SARASGSLASYEQY
TRBV11-3	TRBJ1-1	ASSPTGMNTEAF
TRBV30	TRBJ2-5	AWTRGETQY